Shown below are 29 T cell receptor beta chains from a single sample sequenced in a study of blood T cell repertoires in COVID-19. This table comes from immunoSEQ multiplex PCR, and its TCRdb copy is limited to in-frame clones, with some not included. Here the sample spans 200,000 to 250,000 clones, 85% to 90% being singletons. The sample was peripheral blood. Receptor source: a woman aged 60 to 75 with acute or convalescent COVID-19.

The chain employs TRBV7-9 and TRBJ2-3, with D possibly called TRBD1 or TRBD2 (5 bases each). Germline CDR1 reads SEHNR; CDR2 reads FQNEAQ (reference sequence). V was trimmed by 7 bases and J by 1 base, leaving 12 bases between them. This CDR3 spans 14 amino acids. As DNA, the CDR3 is TGTGCCAGCACCAAGGGGAGAGGCACAGATACGCAGTATTTT. This gives the protein CASTKGRGTDTQYF. The entire variable domain, with the rest obtained from reference TRBV7-9 and TRBJ2-3, is as follows: DTGVSQNPRHKITKRGQNVTFRCDPISEHNRLYWYRQTLGQGPEFLTYFQNEAQLEKSRLLSDRFSAERPKGSFSTLEIQRTEQGDSAMYLCASTKGRGTDTQYFGPGTRLTVL.

The rearrangement uses TRBV7-9 and TRBJ2-1; 10 bases are shared with TRBD2. The CDR3 is 15 residues long. CDR1 SEHNR and CDR2 FQNEAQ come from the germline V gene (reference sequence). V lost 1 base and J lost 7; bases outside the gene matches: 4. Here the CDR3 DNA reads TGTGCCAGCAGCTTAGAGGTAGCGGGAGGTAATGAGCAGTTCTTC. It is translated as CASSLEVAGGNEQFF.

The chain combines TRBV5-1 with TRBJ1-3; no reliable D call. The germline CDR1 and CDR2 sequences are SGHRS and YFSETQ. The CDR3 is made up of 14 amino acids. The V gene lost 0 bases and the J gene lost 4 bases, with 8 bases spanning the gap. The CDR3 region has the DNA TGCGCCAGCAGCTTGGCTCCACTCGGAAACACCATATATTTT. Translated, it gives CASSLAPLGNTIYF.

As for this clone: Other DNA sequences in the same sample also yield this CDR3. This rearrangement joins TRBV2 to TRBJ1-2; 8 bases match TRBD1. The germline V gene has CDR1 SNHLY and CDR2 FYNNEI. The CDR3 runs to 15 residues. The J segment lost 4 bases and the V segment lost 4 bases, leaving 8 bases of the junction unmatched. The CDR3 DNA follows: TGTGCCAGCAGTGCAAGGACAGGGACTGGCTATGGCTACACCTTC. Translation gives CASSARTGTGYGYTF. Filled out from reference TRBV2 and TRBJ1-2, the complete variable domain reads EPEVTQTPSHQVTQMGQEVILRCVPISNHLYFYWYRQILGQKVEFLVSFYNNEISEKSEIFDDQFSVERPDGSNFTLKIRSTKLEDSAMYFCASSARTGTGYGYTFGSGTRLTVV.

The V and J genes are TRBV10-1 and TRBJ2-7, with 8 positions matching TRBD1. The CDR3 consists of 14 residues. Germline V lookup: CDR1 WNHNN, CDR2 SYGVQD (reference sequence). Trimming cost V 8 bases and J 5 bases; bases outside gene matches: 11. The CDR3 sequence is CASVRLDRGHEQYF. CDR3 nucleotides: TGCGCCAGCGTAAGACTTGACAGGGGCCACGAGCAGTACTTC.

The CDR3 here is CASSEYIGPSNYGYTF. The CDR3 DNA follows: TGTGCCAGCAGTGAATATATTGGGCCCTCTAACTATGGCTACACCTTC. The chain recombines TRBV6-1 with TRBJ1-2; D is undetermined. Per the germline V gene, CDR1 is MNHNS and CDR2 is SASEGT. Between the trimmed V and J ends, which lost 2 bases and 0 bases, there was a span of 13 bases. This CDR3 comprises 16 residues.

The chain joins TRBV24-1 to TRBJ2-3, with 8 bases that match TRBD1. The trim removed 3 bases at V and 2 bases at J, leaving 6 bases unmatched. Germline V lookup: CDR1 KGHDR, CDR2 SFDVKD. The CDR3 totals 16 residues. The DNA of the CDR3 is TGTGCCACCAGTGATCCAGGACAGGGACCCACAGATACGCAGTATTTT. As protein: CATSDPGQGPTDTQYF.

This clone appeared a single time. V usage is TRBV30 and J usage is TRBJ2-7, with TRBD2 identical over 10 bases. The CDR3 has 14 amino acids. J gave up 4 bases and V 3 bases, and 6 bases lay outside the gene matches. Germline CDR1 GTSNPN, CDR2 SVGIG (reference sequence). The CDR3 coding sequence is TGTGCCTGGAGGAAACTAGCGGGACCGTACGAGCAGTACTTC. Protein: CAWRKLAGPYEQYF.

The chain uses TRBV29-1 and TRBJ1-2; TRBD1 aligns across 9 bases. CDR1 and CDR2 (germline): SQVTM, ANQGSEA. This CDR3 contains 13 residues. J gave up 3 bases and V 6 bases, and 5 bases lay outside the gene matches. The CDR3 nucleotides read TGCAGCGTCGCACAGGGGGCTGACTATGGCTACACCTTC. Translation gives CSVAQGADYGYTF.

This chain uses TRBV7-6 with TRBJ1-6, with TRBD1 identical over 8 bases. V dropped 4 bases and J dropped 3; count of bases not matched to a gene: 5. CDR1 and CDR2 from the germline V gene are SGHVS and FNYEAQ. This CDR3 comprises 16 residues. CDR3: CASSSQGTGYNSPLHF. In DNA form, the CDR3 reads TGTGCCAGCAGCTCCCAAGGGACAGGCTATAATTCACCCCTCCACTTT.

This chain joins TRBV24-1 and TRBJ2-1; perhaps TRBD2 as D (6 bases). V was pared by 3 bases and J by 8 bases, with 13 bases between. Per the germline V gene, CDR1 is KGHDR and CDR2 is SFDVKD. The CDR3 contains 14 residues. CDR3 region: CATSDTTRNYEQFF. DNA for the CDR3: TGTGCCACCAGTGATACGACTAGGAACTATGAGCAGTTCTTC.

This chain connects TRBV7-2 to TRBJ2-1, with 7 bases that match TRBD1. The germline gives CDR1 SGHTA, CDR2 FQGNSA. V dropped 1 base and J dropped 7; count of bases not matched to a gene: 4. This CDR3 region has 14 residues. The DNA of the CDR3 is TGTGCCAGCAGCTTAGGCGCAGGGGGAAATGAGCAGTTCTTC. Encoded protein: CASSLGAGGNEQFF.

This clone was detected once. V usage is TRBV24-1 and J usage is TRBJ2-1; 10 bases are shared with TRBD2. CDR1 is KGHDR, CDR2 SFDVKD, per germline. Unmatched junction bases numbered 6, after V lost 6 bases and J lost 5 bases. The length of the CDR3 is 15 residues. In nucleotides, the CDR3 is TGTGCCACCAGTCCCAAGCGGGGGGGAAACAATGAGCAGTTCTTC. Amino acids: CATSPKRGGNNEQFF.

CDR3 amino acids: CASSEGQSNQPQHF. In DNA form, the CDR3 reads TGTGCCAGCAGTGAAGGGCAGAGCAATCAGCCCCAGCATTTT. The chain links TRBV2 to TRBJ1-5, with D hard to call. Germline V CDR1 and CDR2: SNHLY, FYNNEI. The germline V and J ends were trimmed by 1 base and 1 base, with 5 bases remaining between them. The CDR3 has 14 amino acids.

The DNA of the CDR3 is TGTGCCAGCAGCTTAGACAGGGGGTACGAGCAGTACTTC. Translated, it gives CASSLDRGYEQYF. The J gene is TRBJ2-7, the V gene TRBV11-3; 7 nucleotides agree with TRBD1. The CDR3 is made up of 13 amino acids. V lost 0 bases, J lost 4 bases, and 0 bases stayed unmatched. CDR1 and CDR2 (germline): SGHNT, YENEEA.

The rearrangement links TRBV12-5 to TRBJ1-5; no firm D call. V shed 2 bases and J shed 3 bases, with 11 bases lying between them. This CDR3 is built from 15 residues. Germline-derived CDR1 and CDR2 are LGHNT and FRNRAP. CDR3: CASGLYGGVNQPQHF. The CDR3 DNA reads as TGTGCTAGTGGTTTGTATGGCGGGGTCAATCAGCCCCAGCATTTT.

The chain has TRBV3-1 (or the pseudogene TRBV3-2) and TRBJ1-6; D ambiguous. This CDR3 comprises 14 residues. The germline V and J ends were trimmed by 5 bases and 5 bases, with 10 bases remaining between them. The germline CDR1 and CDR2 sequences are LGHDT and YNNKEL (reference sequence). In DNA, the CDR3 is TGTGCCAGCAGCGGAGGACTGAATAATTCACCCCTCCACTTT. Translated: CASSGGLNNSPLHF.

The CDR3 reads CATSRGTGVRSNQPQHF. CDR3 in DNA: TGTGCCACCAGCAGAGGAACGGGGGTAAGGAGCAATCAGCCCCAGCATTTT. The rearrangement links TRBV15 to TRBJ1-5; weak D call: TRBD1 (5 bases). V lost 1 base and J lost 1, with 14 bases in between. The CDR3 spans 17 residues. CDR1 and CDR2 from the germline V gene are LNHNV and YYDKDF (reference sequence).

This chain uses TRBV19 with TRBJ1-5, with 7 bases identical to TRBD1. Germline loops: CDR1 LNHDA, CDR2 SQIVND (reference sequence). Trimming at V came to 5 bases and at J to 4 bases, leaving 8 bases not matched to a gene. This CDR3 spans 15 amino acids. The CDR3 DNA follows: TGTGCCAGTAGTCAACCGGGACAGCCAAATCAGCCCCAGCATTTT. It specifies CASSQPGQPNQPQHF.

This chain connects TRBV11-2 to TRBJ2-3, with TRBD1 matching 8 bases. V lost 5 bases, J lost 1 base, and 8 bases stayed unmatched. CDR3 length: 16 amino acids. The germline gives CDR1 SGHAT, CDR2 FQNNGV. DNA for the CDR3: TGTGCCAGCAGCGCCCTGACAGGGGATGGCACAGATACGCAGTATTTT. It encodes CASSALTGDGTDTQYF. The entire variable domain, with the rest obtained from reference TRBV11-2 and TRBJ2-3, is as follows: EAGVAQSPRYKIIEKRQSVAFWCNPISGHATLYWYQQILGQGPKLLIQFQNNGVVDDSQLPKDRFSAERLKGVDSTLKIQPAKLEDSAVYLCASSALTGDGTDTQYFGPGTRLTVL.

The J gene is TRBJ2-7, the V gene TRBV30; TRBD1 matches 9 bases. Germline CDR1 and CDR2: GTSNPN and SVGIG (reference sequence). The V segment lost 0 bases and the J segment 7 bases; nucleotides outside the gene matches: 7. CDR3 length equals 14 residues. The CDR3 region is CAWSVGTGLREQYF. CDR3 in DNA: TGTGCCTGGAGTGTTGGGACAGGGCTGAGAGAGCAGTACTTC.

About this clone: A read error may account for a junction end that differs from germline. The rearrangement links TRBV6-1 to TRBJ1-1; TRBD1 agrees at 9 bases. Germline values: CDR1 MNHNS, CDR2 SASEGT. There are 14 residues in the CDR3. This CDR3 reads CASSQAAGQGVAFF. The CDR3 DNA reads TGTGCCAGCAGTCAAGCCGCGGGACAGGGTGTGGCTTTCTTT.

The chain joins TRBV6-6 to TRBJ2-2; D uncertain. CDR1 and CDR2 from the germline V gene are MNHNY and SVGAGI (reference sequence). V lost 7 bases, J lost 4 bases, and 7 bases lay in between. The CDR3 runs 12 residues. This CDR3 is CASKHGTGELFF. The CDR3 DNA reads as TGTGCCAGCAAGCATGGCACCGGGGAGCTGTTTTTT.

The chain has TRBV11-2 and TRBJ1-6; 9 bases fit TRBD1. V trimming: 1 base; J trimming: 9 bases; junction bases outside the gene matches: 7. This CDR3 comprises 16 residues. CDR1 and CDR2 from the germline V gene are SGHAT and FQNNGV. Here the CDR3 reads CASSLANNRGRSPLHF. The DNA for the CDR3 is TGTGCCAGCAGCTTAGCCAACAACAGGGGGCGTTCACCCCTCCACTTT.

The chain employs TRBV30 and TRBJ2-1, with D unclear. The germline V and J ends were trimmed by 2 bases and 0 bases, with 14 bases remaining between them. Germline CDR1 is GTSNPN and CDR2 is SVGIG (reference sequence). This CDR3 is built from 16 residues. This CDR3 reads CAWSSSRKSSYNEQFF. CDR3 DNA sequence: TGTGCCTGGAGTAGTTCTCGCAAGAGCTCCTACAATGAGCAGTTCTTC.

CDR3 sequence reads: CASRDRVWGYTF. The CDR3 DNA follows: TGTGCCAGCAGAGACAGGGTATGGGGCTACACCTTC. V and J are TRBV28 and TRBJ1-2; TRBD1 matches 7 bases. This CDR3 is built from 12 residues. J was trimmed by 8 bases and V by 6 bases; bases with no gene match: 6. The germline V gene encodes CDR1 MDHEN and CDR2 SYDVKM.

The V and J genes are TRBV5-6 and TRBJ2-5; 13 nucleotides agree with TRBD2. Losses at the gene ends were 5 bases for V and 8 bases for J; bases not matched to a gene: 9. This CDR3 spans 15 amino acids. The germline V gene encodes CDR1 SGHDT and CDR2 YYEEEE. CDR3 nucleotides: TGTGCCAGCAGACAAGGACTAGCGGGAGTTTTAACCCAGTACTTC. Its translation is CASRQGLAGVLTQYF. Drawing the rest from reference TRBV5-6 and TRBJ2-5, the complete variable domain is DAGVTQSPTHLIKTRGQQVTLRCSPKSGHDTVSWYQQALGQGPQFIFQYYEEEERQRGNFPDRFSGHQFPNYSSELNVNALLLGDSALYLCASRQGLAGVLTQYFGPGTRLLVL.

CDR3 residues: CATSENSNQPQHF. CDR3 nucleotide sequence: TGTGCCACCTCCGAGAATAGCAATCAGCCCCAGCATTTT. The rearrangement joins TRBV24-1 to TRBJ1-5; no reliable D call. The germline V gene encodes CDR1 KGHDR and CDR2 SFDVKD. Trimming pared 9 bases from V and 0 bases from J, leaving 8 bases between. The CDR3 extends over 13 amino acids.

V gene TRBV4-1 combines with J gene TRBJ2-7, with 7 nucleotides matching TRBD2. This CDR3 comprises 16 residues. Germline values: CDR1 MGHRA, CDR2 YSYEKL. V was pared by 0 bases and J by 2 bases, with 7 bases of the junction left unmatched. CDR3: CASSQDLTGGPYEQYF. As DNA, the CDR3 is TGCGCCAGCAGCCAAGATCTGACGGGAGGTCCCTACGAGCAGTACTTC.